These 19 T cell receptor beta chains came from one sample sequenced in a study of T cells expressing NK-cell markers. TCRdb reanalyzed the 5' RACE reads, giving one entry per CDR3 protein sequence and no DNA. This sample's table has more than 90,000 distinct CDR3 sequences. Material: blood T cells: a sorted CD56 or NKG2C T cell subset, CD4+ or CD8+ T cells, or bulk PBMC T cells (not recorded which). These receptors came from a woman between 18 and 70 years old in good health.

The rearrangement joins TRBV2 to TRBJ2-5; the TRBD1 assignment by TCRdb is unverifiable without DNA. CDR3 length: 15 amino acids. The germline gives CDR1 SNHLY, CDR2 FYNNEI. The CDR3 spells CASSAPRGVRETQYF.

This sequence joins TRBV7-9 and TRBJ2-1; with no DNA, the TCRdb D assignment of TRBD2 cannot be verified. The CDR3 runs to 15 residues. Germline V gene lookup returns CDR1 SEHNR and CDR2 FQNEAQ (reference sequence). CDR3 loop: CASGGTAGGIDEQFF.

CDR3 region: CSARDGSRTKDEQFF. The rearrangement uses TRBV20-1 and TRBJ2-1. CDR1 and CDR2 (germline): DFQATT, SNEGSKA (reference sequence). The length of the CDR3 is 15 residues.

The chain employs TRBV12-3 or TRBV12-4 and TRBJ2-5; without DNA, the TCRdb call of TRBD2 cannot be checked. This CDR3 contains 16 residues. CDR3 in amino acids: CASSSTGTTGQETQYF.

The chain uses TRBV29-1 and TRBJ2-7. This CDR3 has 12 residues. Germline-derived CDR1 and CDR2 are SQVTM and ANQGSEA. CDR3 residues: CSVFNRAYEQYF.

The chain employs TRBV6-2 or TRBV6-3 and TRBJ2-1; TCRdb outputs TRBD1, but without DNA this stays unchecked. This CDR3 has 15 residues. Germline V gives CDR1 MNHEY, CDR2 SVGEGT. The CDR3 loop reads CASSSWEGAADEQFF.

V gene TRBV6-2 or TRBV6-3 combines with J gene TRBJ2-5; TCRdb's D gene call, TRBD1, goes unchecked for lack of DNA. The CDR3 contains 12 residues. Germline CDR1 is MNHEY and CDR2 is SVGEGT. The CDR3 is CASSYTGETQYF.

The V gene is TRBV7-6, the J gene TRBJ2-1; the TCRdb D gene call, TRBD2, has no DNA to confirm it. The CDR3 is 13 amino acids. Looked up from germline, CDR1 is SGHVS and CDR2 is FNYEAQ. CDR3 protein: CATAYLAGNEQFF.

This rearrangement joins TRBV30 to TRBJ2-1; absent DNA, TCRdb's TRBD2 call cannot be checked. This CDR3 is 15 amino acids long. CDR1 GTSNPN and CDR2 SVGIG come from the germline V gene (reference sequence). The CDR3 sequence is CAWSVTSGGYNEQFF. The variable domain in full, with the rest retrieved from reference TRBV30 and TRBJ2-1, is SQTIHQWPATLVQPVGSPLSLECTVEGTSNPNLYWYRQAAGRGLQLLFYSVGIGQISSEVPQNLSASRPQDRQFILSSKKLLLSDSGFYLCAWSVTSGGYNEQFFGPGTRLTVL.

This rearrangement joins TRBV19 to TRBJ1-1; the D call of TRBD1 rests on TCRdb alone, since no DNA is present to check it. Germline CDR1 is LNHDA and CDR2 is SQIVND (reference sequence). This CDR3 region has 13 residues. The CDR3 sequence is CAVEQGPSTEAFF.

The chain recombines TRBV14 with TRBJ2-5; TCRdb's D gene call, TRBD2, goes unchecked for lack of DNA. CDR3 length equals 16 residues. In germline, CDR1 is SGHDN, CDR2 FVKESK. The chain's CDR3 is CASSQTGPLGEETQYF.

The CDR3 sequence: CAWSLRVGNQPQHF. The chain links TRBV30 to TRBJ1-5. CDR3 length equals 14 residues. In germline, CDR1 is GTSNPN, CDR2 SVGIG (reference sequence).

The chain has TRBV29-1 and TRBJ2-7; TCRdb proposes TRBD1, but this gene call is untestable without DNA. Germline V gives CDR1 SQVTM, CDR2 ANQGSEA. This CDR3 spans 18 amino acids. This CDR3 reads CSVEAWGAGDPSSYEQYF.

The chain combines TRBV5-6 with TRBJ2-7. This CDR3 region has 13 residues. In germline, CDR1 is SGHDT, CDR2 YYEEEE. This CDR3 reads CASSFRGSYEQYF.

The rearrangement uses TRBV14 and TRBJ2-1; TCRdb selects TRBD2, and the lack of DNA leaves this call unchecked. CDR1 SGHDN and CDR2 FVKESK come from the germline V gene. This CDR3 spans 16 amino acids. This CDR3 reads CASSQGPPSFYNEQFF.

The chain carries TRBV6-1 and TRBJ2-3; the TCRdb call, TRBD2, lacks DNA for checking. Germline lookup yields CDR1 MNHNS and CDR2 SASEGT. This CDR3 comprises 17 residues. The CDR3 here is CASRKILAGEKADTQYF.

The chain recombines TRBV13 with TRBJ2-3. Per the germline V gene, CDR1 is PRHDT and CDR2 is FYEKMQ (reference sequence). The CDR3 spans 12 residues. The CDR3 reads CASSSTTDTQYF.

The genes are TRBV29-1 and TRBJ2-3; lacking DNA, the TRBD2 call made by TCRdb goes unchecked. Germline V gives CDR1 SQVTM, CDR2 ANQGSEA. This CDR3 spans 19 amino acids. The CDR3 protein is CSVDLYSSGTATSTDTQYF.

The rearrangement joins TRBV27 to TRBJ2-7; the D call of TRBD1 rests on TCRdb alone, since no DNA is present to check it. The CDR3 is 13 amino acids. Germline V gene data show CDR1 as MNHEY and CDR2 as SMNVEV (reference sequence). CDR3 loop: CASSIGQGYEQYF.